This TCR beta chain emerged from a study of T cells expressing NK-cell markers. In the study overall: Beta-chain profiling covered CD3+CD56+NKG2C+, CD3+CD56+NKG2C- and CD3+CD56-NKG2C+ sorted subsets.

About this clonotype itself: The antigen is undetermined.

One entry per CDR3 protein, without DNA, is what TCRdb gives after re-calling the 5' RACE reads. The sample has 300,000 to 450,000 distinct CDR3 sequences; the top ten hold 5.2%. Broader study findings: In a few donors, dominant clonotypes made up roughly 28.3-65% of CD3+CD56-NKG2C+ cells. Whether expanded NKG2C-expressing T cell clones recognize HCMV is unknown.

Germline V lookup: CDR1 DFQATT, CDR2 SNEGSKA (reference sequence). The CDR3 sequence is 12 residues long. This chain connects TRBV20-1 to TRBJ2-5. Sequencing used blood T cells: a sorted CD56 or NKG2C T cell subset, CD4+ or CD8+ T cells, or bulk PBMC T cells (not recorded which). The clonotype was recovered from a man aged 18 to 69 in good health. CDR3 protein: CSASKSQETQYF.